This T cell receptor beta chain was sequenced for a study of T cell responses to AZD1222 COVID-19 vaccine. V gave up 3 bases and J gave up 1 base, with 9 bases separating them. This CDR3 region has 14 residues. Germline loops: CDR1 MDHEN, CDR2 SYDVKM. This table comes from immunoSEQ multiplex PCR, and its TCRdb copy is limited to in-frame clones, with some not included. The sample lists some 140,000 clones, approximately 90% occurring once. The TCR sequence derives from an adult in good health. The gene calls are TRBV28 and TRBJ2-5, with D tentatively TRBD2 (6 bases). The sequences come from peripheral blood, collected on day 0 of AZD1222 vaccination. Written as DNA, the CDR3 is TGTGCCAGCAGTTTCACTAGCAGCCAAGAGACCCAGTACTTC. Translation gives CASSFTSSQETQYF.